This T cell receptor (beta chain) was retrieved from a study of spatial heterogeneity in lung cancer. Study-wide findings and caveats: Follow-up blood showed ubiquitous expanded tumor TCRs less than blood at resection did.

This clonotype was seen more than once but under ten times. Antigen: not known. Unique molecular identifiers, one per molecule, were present on every TCR cDNA molecule. TCRdb redid the calling of the 5' RACE reads with MiXCR, one entry per CDR3 protein. The data show about 94,000 distinct CDR3 sequences, approximately 19% seen once. The length of the CDR3 is 13 residues. Germline V gene data show CDR1 as KGHSH and CDR2 as LQKENI. V was shortened by 4 bases and J by 8 bases, with 9 bases between the two germline ends. As to time point: blood at routine non-recurrence follow-up after resection. This sequence joins TRBV18 and TRBJ1-6, with D tentatively TRBD1 (5 bases). The origin of this receptor is a male donor with early-stage non-small cell lung cancer. Sequences were derived from PBMCs, sampled at follow-up. DNA for the CDR3: TGTGCCAGCTCACAGGGGCAGGATTCACCCCTCCACTTT. Its protein product is CASSQGQDSPLHF.